These T cell receptor beta chains were read from a single sample in a study of CD8 T cells in Susac syndrome. TCRdb redid the calling of the immunoSEQ multiplex PCR reads with MiXCR, one entry per CDR3 protein. The data contain more than 110,000 distinct CDR3 sequences, 85% to 95% of them singletons. Sequencing used CD8+ T cells from PBMCs. The source of these receptors is a human donor in good health. CDR3s include the opening cysteine and the closing phenylalanine or tryptophan. Fields, in order: V gene, CDR3 protein.

V: TRBV20-1; CDR3: CSARDLGYEQYF
V: TRBV20-1; CDR3: CSAREEDSDNEKLFF
V: TRBV4-3; CDR3: CASSQGTGRRYEQYF
V: TRBV30; CDR3: CAWSVSLAGNYEQYF
V: TRBV7-2; CDR3: CASSLGGGVVGEETQYF
V: TRBV7-2; CDR3: CASSFGELSQPQHF
V: TRBV28; CDR3: CASSTSGNEQFF
V: TRBV27; CDR3: CASSLAGFYEQYF
V: TRBV7-3; CDR3: CASSLKGWREQYF
V: TRBV6-4; CDR3: CASSPSGRSDTQYF
V: TRBV30; CDR3: CAWSVMVADTQYF
V: TRBV30; CDR3: CAWSVLTGELFF
V: TRBV7-2; CDR3: CASSYPQSGPNSYEQYF
V: TRBV12-3/TRBV12-4; CDR3: CASSSWVQPQHF
V: TRBV3-1; CDR3: CASSQATGWEQPQHF
V: TRBV27; CDR3: CASGPGLDEQYF
V: TRBV7-2; CDR3: CASSFRDTSYEQYF
V: TRBV7-2; CDR3: CASSLVGSFSYEQYF
V: TRBV18; CDR3: CASSPRQGQNYEQYF
V: TRBV21-1; CDR3: CASSKSPGKLGEQYF
V: TRBV7-9; CDR3: CASLDLNSYNEQFF
V: TRBV4-3; CDR3: CASSGLAGGLETQYF
V: TRBV6-5; CDR3: CASSYILVAYNEQFF
V: TRBV29-1; CDR3: CSAKGRDTEAFF
V: TRBV20-1; CDR3: CSASPWEYEQYF
V: TRBV29-1; CDR3: CSAEGTAYEQYF
V: TRBV29-1; CDR3: CSVEDLLGFPDTQYF
V: TRBV6-2/TRBV6-3; CDR3: CASSVTGSSYNEQFF
V: TRBV30; CDR3: CAWSPGSYEQYF
V: TRBV2; CDR3: CASRQGYNQPQHF
V: TRBV19; CDR3: CASFGPASSNQPQHF
V: TRBV2; CDR3: CASSEGGLDVHEQYF
V: TRBV5-1; CDR3: CASSSLTEQYF
V: TRBV20-1; CDR3: CSARGLAGVAYEQYF
V: TRBV6-5; CDR3: CASSYSRVHNEQFF
V: TRBV20-1; CDR3: CSARAYGSGRSYNEQFF
V: TRBV4-3; CDR3: CASSQVAGGGDTQYF
V: TRBV4-3; CDR3: CASSQAGTWPSEQYF
V: TRBV11-2; CDR3: CASSLDPGRVEAFF
V: TRBV24-1; CDR3: CATSAWAGELFF
V: TRBV4-2; CDR3: CASSQDPDTGYNEQFF
V: TRBV7-9; CDR3: CASSGQGVGNQPQHF
V: TRBV7-3; CDR3: CASSLGGAHNEQFF
V: TRBV20-1; CDR3: CSAGTSSGTYEQYF
V: TRBV6-2/TRBV6-3; CDR3: CASSVARSYNEQFF
V: TRBV27; CDR3: CASSLIGQGNPYEQYF
V: TRBV20-1; CDR3: CSAKPLRGITDTQYF
V: TRBV27; CDR3: CASSLPGIGVTEAFF
V: TRBV20-1; CDR3: CSAMSGLAGATYNEQFF
V: TRBV18; CDR3: CASSPPGQTLAGANVLTF
V: TRBV29-1; CDR3: CSVETSLTGVGANVLTF
V: TRBV5-4; CDR3: CASSFRTYNEQFF
V: TRBV27; CDR3: CASSLIPPGTVYSNQPQHF